Shown below are 27 T cell receptor delta chains from a single sample sequenced in a study of Vδ1+ human thymocytes. What these receptors recognize is not known. Sequences come from RNA converted to cDNA by reverse transcription. CDR3 amplicons came from multiplex PCR with pooled V-gene forward and constant-region reverse primers. TCRdb reanalysed the multiplex PCR reads via CATT. This sample carries tens of thousands of delta-chain clones, roughly 16% of them seen once, and the ten largest clones take under 0.5%. The study's findings and limits: In the thymus, TRG and TRD repertoires looked highly polyclonal with Gaussian CDR3 lengths.

Sequencing was done on a sample of Vdelta1+ gamma-delta thymocytes from the thymus. Subset reported: FACS-sorted CD3+ TCRalphabeta- TCRVdelta1+ TCRVdelta2- thymocytes. The receptors derive from a girl in the first two years of life who had congenital heart surgery.

V gene TRDV2 combines with J gene TRDJ1; 9 bases fit TRDD3. Trimming cost V 3 bases and J 3 bases; bases outside gene matches: 22. Germline V CDR1 and CDR2: GEAIGNYY, EKD. The CDR3 consists of 20 residues. The CDR3 loop is CACDATPWLYWGTGSDKLIF. The CDR3 nucleotides read TGTGCCTGTGACGCCACCCCCTGGTTGTACTGGGGGACAGGGTCCGATAAACTCATCTTT.

The gene calls are TRDV1 and TRDJ1, with 11 bases fitting TRDD3. Germline V gene sequence: CDR1 TSWWSYY, CDR2 QGS. J lost 0 bases, V lost 0 bases, and 24 bases had no gene match. CDR3 length: 24 residues. Written as DNA, the CDR3 is TGTGCTCTTGGGGAACTAGGAAGTCCCCTCCTACTGGGGGATATCCGCCCGTACACCGATAAACTCATCTTT. Amino acid sequence: CALGELGSPLLLGDIRPYTDKLIF.

This clone was seen only a few times. The rearrangement joins TRDV1 to TRDJ1, with D possibly TRDD3 on 7 matching bases. Germline CDR1 is TSWWSYY and CDR2 is QGS. The CDR3 sequence is 22 residues long. Trimming left V 3 bases short and J 0 bases short, with 32 bases between. The CDR3 spells CALGDKFLGTGAPLFYTDKLIF. As DNA, the CDR3 is TGTGCTCTTGGGGACAAGTTCCTAGGGACTGGGGCCCCACTATTTTACACCGATAAACTCATCTTT.

This clone has a handful of counts. The chain combines TRDV1 with TRDJ1, with 13 bases matching TRDD3. The CDR3 extends over 24 amino acids. Germline V lookup: CDR1 TSWWSYY, CDR2 QGS. The trim removed 0 bases at V and 5 bases at J, leaving 27 bases unmatched. The CDR3 DNA reads TGTGCTCTTGGGGAACTAGCCTTCCTAAGGATCGAGGAAGGAAACTGGGGGATACGGGATAAACTCATCTTT. Translation: CALGELAFLRIEEGNWGIRDKLIF.

The chain combines TRDV1 with TRDJ1; 9 bases are shared with TRDD3. CDR1 and CDR2 from the germline V gene are TSWWSYY and QGS. Losses at the gene ends were 2 bases for V and 2 bases for J; bases not matched to a gene: 12. CDR3 length: 18 residues. This chain's CDR3 is CALGELRSGGLKTDKLIF. For the CDR3, the DNA is TGTGCTCTTGGGGAATTACGGTCTGGGGGATTGAAGACCGATAAACTCATCTTT.

This clone was counted a few times. This CDR3 is also generated by other DNA sequences in the sample. The V gene is TRDV1, the J gene TRDJ1; the D gene is possibly TRDD3 (5 bases). The CDR3 runs to 19 residues. The germline V gene has CDR1 TSWWSYY and CDR2 QGS. V was trimmed by 2 bases and J by 3 bases, leaving 25 bases between them. The CDR3 is CALGELISGRRIESDKLIF. The CDR3, as DNA: TGTGCTCTTGGGGAATTGATCTCCGGTAGGCGGATAGAATCCGATAAACTCATCTTT.

This clone was counted a few times. V usage is TRDV1 and J usage is TRDJ1, with a tentative D call TRDD3 (5 bases). The CDR3 totals 20 residues. Per germline, CDR1 TSWWSYY and CDR2 QGS. V lost 0 bases to trimming and J lost 0 bases, with 23 bases between them. This CDR3 is CALGELRSTDPGGDTDKLIF. CDR3 DNA: TGTGCTCTTGGGGAACTCCGTTCGACCGATCCGGGGGGTGACACCGATAAACTCATCTTT.

This clone was counted a few times. The V call is TRDV1, the J call TRDJ1; 8 bases map to TRDD2. The CDR3 is made up of 22 amino acids. The germline CDR1 and CDR2 sequences are TSWWSYY and QGS. Trimming at V came to 1 base and at J to 1 base, leaving 23 bases not matched to a gene. The CDR3 region is CALGEPRLPMPPLVLVTDKLIF. The DNA of the CDR3 is TGTGCTCTTGGGGAACCGCGCCTTCCTATGCCTCCACTGGTTCTCGTCACCGATAAACTCATCTTT.

The genes are TRDV1 and TRDJ1; D is uncertain. Trimming shortened V by 0 bases and J by 0 bases, and 23 bases separated the two germline ends. Germline V gene data show CDR1 as TSWWSYY and CDR2 as QGS. This CDR3 region has 20 residues. The CDR3 reads CALGELFPPRPGADTDKLIF. CDR3 bases: TGTGCTCTTGGGGAACTATTTCCGCCGCGGCCGGGAGCTGACACCGATAAACTCATCTTT.

The J gene is TRDJ1, the V gene TRDV1; D remains unclear. This CDR3 spans 16 amino acids. V shed 1 base and J shed 1 base, with 13 bases lying between them. Per germline, CDR1 TSWWSYY and CDR2 QGS. CDR3 nucleotides: TGTGCTCTTGGGGAACATTTGCTCCTTAGCACCGATAAACTCATCTTT. It translates to CALGEHLLLSTDKLIF.

This clone was counted between two and nine times. The gene calls are TRDV1 and TRDJ1, with 10 bases fitting TRDD3. Unmatched junction bases numbered 29, after V lost 4 bases and J lost 0 bases. The CDR3 is made up of 24 amino acids. Germline-derived CDR1 and CDR2 are TSWWSYY and QGS. The CDR3 coding sequence is TGTGCTCTTGGGGTCTACGGAACTTTCCTTCCATCGGGGGATACGCACCTTTACACCGATAAACTCATCTTT. Its protein product is CALGVYGTFLPSGDTHLYTDKLIF.

The chain is built from TRDV1 and TRDJ1, with 9 positions matching TRDD2. CDR1 and CDR2 (germline): TSWWSYY, QGS. The CDR3 runs to 18 residues. V lost 7 bases, J lost 2 bases, and 17 bases stayed unmatched. The CDR3 spells CALESWPSYGGQTDKLIF. CDR3 in DNA: TGTGCTCTTGAATCGTGGCCTTCCTACGGCGGGCAGACCGATAAACTCATCTTT.

The J gene is TRDJ1, the V gene TRDV1; 7 nucleotides line up with TRDD3. Germline V gives CDR1 TSWWSYY, CDR2 QGS. The CDR3 has 21 amino acids. Germline trimming cut 0 bases from V and 8 bases from J; bases unmatched to any gene: 27. In DNA, the CDR3 is TGTGCTCTTGGGGAACTAAGTCTACCGCGCCCCATGAGGCTGGGGGGACAAAAACTCATCTTT. Protein: CALGELSLPRPMRLGGQKLIF.

This chain connects TRDV1 to TRDJ1; no reliable D call. V was clipped by 3 bases and J by 2 bases, with 19 bases between them. Germline lookup yields CDR1 TSWWSYY and CDR2 QGS. The CDR3 consists of 17 residues. In nucleotides, the CDR3 is TGTGCTCTTGGGGACCCCAAATTAAACAACCCAACCGATAAACTCATCTTT. This codes for CALGDPKLNNPTDKLIF.

V gene TRDV1 combines with J gene TRDJ1; a possible D gene is TRDD3 (6 bases). The CDR3 has 21 amino acids. V was cut by 1 base and J by 2 bases, with 29 bases left in between. CDR1 TSWWSYY and CDR2 QGS come from the germline V gene. CDR3 residues: CALGERSPLRYWDLETDKLIF. CDR3 nucleotides: TGTGCTCTTGGGGAACGTTCCCCTTTGCGGTACTGGGACCTAGAAACCGATAAACTCATCTTT.

This clone has only a few counts. The rearrangement joins TRDV1 to TRDJ1; 10 positions match TRDD3. There are 19 residues in the CDR3. CDR1 is TSWWSYY, CDR2 QGS, per germline. J gave up 2 bases and V 6 bases, and 18 bases lay outside the gene matches. CDR3 in amino acids: CALGGSYGGLGDLTDKLIF. CDR3 sequence (DNA): TGTGCTCTTGGCGGCTCCTACGGGGGACTGGGGGATCTAACCGATAAACTCATCTTT.

This chain connects TRDV1 to TRDJ1; 7 bases agree with TRDD3. The CDR3 loop spans 16 amino acids. Trimming took 2 bases from V and 3 from J; bases not matched to a gene: 9. Germline V lookup: CDR1 TSWWSYY, CDR2 QGS. CDR3 bases: TGTGCTCTTGGGGAAAGATATTCACTGGGGTCCGATAAACTCATCTTT. Protein: CALGERYSLGSDKLIF.

V and J are TRDV1 and TRDJ1; D might be TRDD2 (5 bases). Trimming took off 7 bases at V and 7 bases at J, with 19 bases between the two ends. The CDR3 has 14 amino acids. CDR1 TSWWSYY and CDR2 QGS come from the germline V gene. CDR3 protein: CALEPSSPVCKLIF. In DNA, the CDR3 is TGTGCTCTTGAGCCCTCTTCCCCCGTATGTAAACTCATCTTT.

This clone was counted only a few times. This rearrangement joins TRDV1 to TRDJ1, with D possibly matching TRDD2 (9 bases). Trimming removed 5 bases at V and 1 base at J, with 29 bases between. Germline-derived CDR1 and CDR2 are TSWWSYY and QGS. The CDR3 has 20 residues. CDR3 amino acids: CALGTPLPTTGGRTTDKLIF. In DNA, the CDR3 is TGTGCTCTTGGGACGCCCCTTCCTACGACTGGGGGTCGTACCACCGATAAACTCATCTTT.

The sample holds a few counts of this clone. The genes are TRDV1 and TRDJ1, with a tentative D call TRDD3 (6 bases). CDR1 is TSWWSYY and CDR2 is QGS in the germline V gene. The ends were cut back, 3 bases at V and 6 bases at J, with 32 bases in the middle. The CDR3 covers 20 residues. The CDR3 loop is CALGELRRAPWSAGAYKLIF. DNA of the CDR3: TGTGCTCTTGGGGAGCTTCGGCGGGCCCCTTGGAGTGCTGGGGCATATAAACTCATCTTT.

This clone was seen a handful of times. The junction shows a germline mismatch at one end, possibly a read error. The chain recombines TRDV2 with TRDJ1; D possibly matches TRDD2 or TRDD3 (5 bases each). CDR3 size: 14 residues. Looked up from germline, CDR1 is GEAIGNYY and CDR2 is EKD. CDR3 residues: CACDTYWSSDKLTF. CDR3 nucleotides: TGTGCCTGTGATACGTACTGGTCTTCCGATAAACTCACCTTT.

The chain joins TRDV1 to TRDJ1, with TRDD3 matching over 7 bases. V lost 0 bases to trimming and J lost 2 bases; unmatched junction nucleotides: 18. Per the germline V gene, CDR1 is TSWWSYY and CDR2 is QGS. The CDR3 consists of 20 residues. The CDR3 region is CALGELGTLHLGVLTDKLIF. The CDR3 DNA reads as TGTGCTCTTGGGGAACTCGGCACCCTCCACCTGGGGGTTCTTACCGATAAACTCATCTTT.

This clone was seen a handful of times. V usage is TRDV1 and J usage is TRDJ1; possibly TRDD3 for D (5 bases). From germline, CDR1 is TSWWSYY and CDR2 QGS. CDR3 length: 16 amino acids. V lost 3 bases, J lost 10 bases, and 24 bases lay in between. CDR3 sequence: CALGDHIYVPTLGLIF. The CDR3 nucleotides are TGTGCTCTTGGGGACCATATATACGTCCCAACTTTAGGACTCATCTTT.

The chain uses TRDV1 and TRDJ1; 7 positions match TRDD3. Unmatched junction bases numbered 11, after V lost 3 bases and J lost 1 base. This CDR3 has 17 amino acids. Germline V gives CDR1 TSWWSYY, CDR2 QGS. CDR3 protein: CALGDTAGGLLTDKLIF. The CDR3 coding sequence is TGTGCTCTTGGGGATACTGCTGGGGGTCTTCTCACCGATAAACTCATCTTT.

This chain links TRDV1 with TRDJ1, with 13 bases identical to TRDD3. The CDR3 runs 25 residues. V shed 1 base and J 0 bases; nucleotides not matched to a gene: 26. The germline CDR1 and CDR2 sequences are TSWWSYY and QGS. The CDR3 sequence: CALGEPYLAPPFLLGDTQYTDKLIF. The CDR3 DNA reads as TGTGCTCTTGGGGAACCCTACCTGGCCCCCCCCTTTTTACTGGGGGATACGCAGTACACCGATAAACTCATCTTT.

The chain uses TRDV1 and TRDJ1, with D maybe TRDD3 (6 bases). Trimming took 4 bases from V and 0 from J, leaving 12 bases between them. Germline lookup yields CDR1 TSWWSYY and CDR2 QGS. The CDR3 is 15 residues long. In nucleotides, the CDR3 is TGTGCTCTTGGGGTCTCGACTGGGCACACCGATAAACTCATCTTT. It specifies CALGVSTGHTDKLIF.

A word on this clone: A single base separates this from a much larger clone, so it may be a read error. The sample carries other DNA sequences with the same CDR3. V and J are TRAV29/DV5 and TRDJ1, with a tentative D call TRDD2 (5 bases). Per the germline V gene, CDR1 is NSMFDY and CDR2 is ISSIKDK. This CDR3 has 15 amino acids. CDR3 sequence: CAASVLPYGTDKLIF. DNA for the CDR3: TGTGCCGCAAGCGTGTTACCCTACGGGACGGATAAACTCATCTTT. Using reference TRAV29/DV5 and TRDJ1 for the parts outside the CDR3, the full variable domain is DQQVKQNSPSLSVQEGRISILNCDYTNSMFDYFLWYKKYPAEGPTFLISISSIKDKNEDGRFTVFLNKSAKHLSLHIVPSQPGDSAVYFCAASVLPYGTDKLIFGKGTRVTVEP.